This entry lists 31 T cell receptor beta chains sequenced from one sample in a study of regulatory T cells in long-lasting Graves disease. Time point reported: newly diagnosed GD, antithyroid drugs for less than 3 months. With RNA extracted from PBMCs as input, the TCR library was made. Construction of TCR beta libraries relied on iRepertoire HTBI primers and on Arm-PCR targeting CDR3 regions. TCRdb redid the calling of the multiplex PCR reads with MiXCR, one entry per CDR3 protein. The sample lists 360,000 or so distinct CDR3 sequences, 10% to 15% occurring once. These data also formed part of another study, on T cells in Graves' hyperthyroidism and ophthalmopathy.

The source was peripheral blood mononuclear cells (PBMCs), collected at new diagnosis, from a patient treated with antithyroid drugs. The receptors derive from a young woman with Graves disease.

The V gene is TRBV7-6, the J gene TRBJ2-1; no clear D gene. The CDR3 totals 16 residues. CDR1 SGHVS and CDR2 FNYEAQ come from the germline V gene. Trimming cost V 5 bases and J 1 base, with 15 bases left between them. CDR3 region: CASSQIYGTSYNEQFF. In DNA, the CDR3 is TGTGCCAGCAGCCAAATCTACGGAACATCCTACAATGAGCAGTTCTTC. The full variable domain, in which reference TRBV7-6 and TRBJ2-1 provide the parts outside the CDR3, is GAGVSQSPRYKVTKRGQDVALRCDPISGHVSLYWYRQALGQGPEFLTYFNYEAQQDKSGLPNDRFSAERPEGSISTLTIQRTEQRDSAMYRCASSQIYGTSYNEQFFGPGTRLTVL.

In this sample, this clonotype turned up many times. Written as DNA, the CDR3 is TGTGCCACGACTCTTAAGGGAACCGGGGAGCTGTTTTTT. Protein: CATTLKGTGELFF. V gene TRBV15 combines with J gene TRBJ2-2; D gene unclear. V lost 9 bases to trimming and J lost 5 bases, with 13 bases between them. The V gene's germline CDR1 is LNHNV and CDR2 YYDKDF (reference sequence). The CDR3 is 13 residues long.

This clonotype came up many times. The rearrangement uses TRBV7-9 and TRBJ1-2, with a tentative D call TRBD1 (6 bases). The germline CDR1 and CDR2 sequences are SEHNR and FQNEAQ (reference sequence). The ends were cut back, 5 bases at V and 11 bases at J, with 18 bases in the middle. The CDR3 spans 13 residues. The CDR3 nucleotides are TGTGCCAGCAGCGCAGGGACTCAGACAGGATACACCTTC. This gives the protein CASSAGTQTGYTF.

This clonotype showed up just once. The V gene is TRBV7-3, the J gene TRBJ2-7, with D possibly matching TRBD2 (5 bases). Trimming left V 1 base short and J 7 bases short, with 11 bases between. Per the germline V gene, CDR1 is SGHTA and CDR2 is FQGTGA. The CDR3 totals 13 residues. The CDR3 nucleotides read TGTGCCAGCAGCTTAAGAGGTAGCGATGAGCAGTACTTC. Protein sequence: CASSLRGSDEQYF.

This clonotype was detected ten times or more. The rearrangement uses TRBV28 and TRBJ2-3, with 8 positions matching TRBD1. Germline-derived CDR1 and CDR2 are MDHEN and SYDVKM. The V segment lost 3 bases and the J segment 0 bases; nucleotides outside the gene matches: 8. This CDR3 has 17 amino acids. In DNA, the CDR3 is TGTGCCAGCAGTTTCCCCCCAGGGGGCAGGAGCACAGATACGCAGTATTTT. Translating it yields CASSFPPGGRSTDTQYF. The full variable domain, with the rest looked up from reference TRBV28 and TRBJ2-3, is DVKVTQSSRYLVKRTGEKVFLECVQDMDHENMFWYRQDPGLGLRLIYFSYDVKMKEKGDIPEGYSVSREKKERFSLILESASTNQTSMYLCASSFPPGGRSTDTQYFGPGTRLTVL.

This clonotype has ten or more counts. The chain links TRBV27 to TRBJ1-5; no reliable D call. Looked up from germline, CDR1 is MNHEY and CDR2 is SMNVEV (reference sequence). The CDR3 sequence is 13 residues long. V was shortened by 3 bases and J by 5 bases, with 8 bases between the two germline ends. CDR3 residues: CASSFSRDQPQHF. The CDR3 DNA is TGTGCCAGCAGTTTCTCAAGGGATCAGCCCCAGCATTTT.

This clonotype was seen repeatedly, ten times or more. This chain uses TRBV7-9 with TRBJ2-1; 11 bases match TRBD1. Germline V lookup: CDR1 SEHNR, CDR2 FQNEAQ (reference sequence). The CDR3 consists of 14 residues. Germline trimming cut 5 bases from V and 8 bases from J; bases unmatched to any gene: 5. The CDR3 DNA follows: TGTGCCAGCAGCGGGCGGACAGGGGGCGATGAGCAGTTCTTC. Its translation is CASSGRTGGDEQFF.

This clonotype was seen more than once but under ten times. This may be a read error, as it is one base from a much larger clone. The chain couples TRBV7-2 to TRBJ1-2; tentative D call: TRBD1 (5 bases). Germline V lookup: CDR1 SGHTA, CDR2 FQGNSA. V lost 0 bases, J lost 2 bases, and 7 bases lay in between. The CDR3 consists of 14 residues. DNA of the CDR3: TGTGCCAGCAGCTTAGCGGGACCCAACTATGGCTACACCTTC. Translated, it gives CASSLAGPNYGYTF.

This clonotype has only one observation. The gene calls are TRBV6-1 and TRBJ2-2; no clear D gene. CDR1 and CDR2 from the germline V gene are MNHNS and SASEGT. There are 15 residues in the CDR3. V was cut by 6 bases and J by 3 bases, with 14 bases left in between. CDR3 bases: TGTGCCAGCAGACCCGGCTACTGGGACACCGGGGAGCTGTTTTTT. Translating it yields CASRPGYWDTGELFF.

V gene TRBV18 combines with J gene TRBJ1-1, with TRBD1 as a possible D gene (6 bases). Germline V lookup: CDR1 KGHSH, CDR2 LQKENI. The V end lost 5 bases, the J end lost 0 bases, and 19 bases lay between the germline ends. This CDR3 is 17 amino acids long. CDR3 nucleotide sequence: TGTGCCAGCTCATACAGGGAGTTAGGGGTGCTGAACACTGAAGCTTTCTTT. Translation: CASSYRELGVLNTEAFF. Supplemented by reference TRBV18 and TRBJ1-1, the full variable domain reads NAGVMQNPRHLVRRRGQEARLRCSPMKGHSHVYWYRQLPEEGLKFMVYLQKENIIDESGMPKERFSAEFPKEGPSILRIQQVVRGDSAAYFCASSYRELGVLNTEAFFGQGTRLTVV.

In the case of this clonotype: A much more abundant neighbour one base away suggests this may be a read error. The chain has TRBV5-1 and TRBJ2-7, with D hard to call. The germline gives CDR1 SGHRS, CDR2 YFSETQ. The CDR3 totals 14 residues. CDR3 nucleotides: TGCGCCAGCAGGGTGGTTGGAAATTCCTACGGGCAGTACTTC. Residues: CASRVVGNSYGQYF.

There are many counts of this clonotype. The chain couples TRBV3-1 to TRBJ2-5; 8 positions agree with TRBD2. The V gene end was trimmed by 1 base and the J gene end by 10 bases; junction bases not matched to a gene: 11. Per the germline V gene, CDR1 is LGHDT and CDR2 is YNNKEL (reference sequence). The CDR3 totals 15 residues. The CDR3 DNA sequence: TGTGCCAGCAGCCAAGGGCCAGCGGGGGACACGGACCAGTACTTC. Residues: CASSQGPAGDTDQYF.

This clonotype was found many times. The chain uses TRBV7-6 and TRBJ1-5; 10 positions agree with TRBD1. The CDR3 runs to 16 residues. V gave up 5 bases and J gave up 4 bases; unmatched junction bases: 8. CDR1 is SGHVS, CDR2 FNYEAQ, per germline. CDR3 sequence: CASSPLGQGLNQPQHF. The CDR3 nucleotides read TGTGCCAGCAGCCCCCTGGGACAGGGGTTGAATCAGCCCCAGCATTTT.

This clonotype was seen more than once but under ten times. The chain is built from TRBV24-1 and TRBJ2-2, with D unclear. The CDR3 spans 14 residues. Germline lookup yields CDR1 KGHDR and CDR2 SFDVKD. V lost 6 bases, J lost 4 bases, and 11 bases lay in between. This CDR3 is CATSRAASTGELFF. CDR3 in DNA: TGTGCCACCAGTAGGGCAGCGAGCACCGGGGAGCTGTTTTTT.

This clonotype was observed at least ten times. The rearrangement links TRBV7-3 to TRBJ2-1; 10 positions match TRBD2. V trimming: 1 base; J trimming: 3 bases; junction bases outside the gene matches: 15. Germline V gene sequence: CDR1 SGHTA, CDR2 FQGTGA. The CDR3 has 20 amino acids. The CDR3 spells CASSLRAPSGSRLGYNEQFF. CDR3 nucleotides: TGTGCCAGCAGCTTAAGAGCTCCTAGCGGGAGCCGCCTCGGCTACAATGAGCAGTTCTTC.

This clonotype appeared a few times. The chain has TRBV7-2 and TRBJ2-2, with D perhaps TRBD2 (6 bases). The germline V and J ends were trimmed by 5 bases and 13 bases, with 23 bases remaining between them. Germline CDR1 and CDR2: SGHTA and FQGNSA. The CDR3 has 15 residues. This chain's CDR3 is CASSADRGGTRGLFF. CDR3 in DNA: TGTGCCAGCAGCGCAGATAGGGGCGGGACCCGAGGGCTGTTTTTT.

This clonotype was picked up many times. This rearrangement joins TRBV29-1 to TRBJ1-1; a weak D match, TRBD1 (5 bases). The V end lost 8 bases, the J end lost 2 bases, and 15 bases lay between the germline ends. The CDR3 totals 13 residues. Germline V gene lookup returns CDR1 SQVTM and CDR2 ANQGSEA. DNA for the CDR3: TGCAGCTCAATTGGACACACCAACACTGAAGCTTTCTTT. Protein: CSSIGHTNTEAFF.

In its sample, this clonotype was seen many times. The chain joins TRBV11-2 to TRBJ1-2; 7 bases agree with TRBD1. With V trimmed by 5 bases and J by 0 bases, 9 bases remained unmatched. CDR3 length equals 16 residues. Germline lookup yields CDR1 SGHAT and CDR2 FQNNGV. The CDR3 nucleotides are TGTGCCAGCAGCCGTCGACAGGGCTTATCTAACTATGGCTACACCTTC. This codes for CASSRRQGLSNYGYTF.

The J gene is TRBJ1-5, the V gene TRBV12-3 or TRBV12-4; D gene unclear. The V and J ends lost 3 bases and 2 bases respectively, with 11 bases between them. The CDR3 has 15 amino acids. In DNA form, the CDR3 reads TGTGCCAGCAGTTTTGCCCAGCATGGCAATCAGCCCCAGCATTTT. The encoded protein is CASSFAQHGNQPQHF.

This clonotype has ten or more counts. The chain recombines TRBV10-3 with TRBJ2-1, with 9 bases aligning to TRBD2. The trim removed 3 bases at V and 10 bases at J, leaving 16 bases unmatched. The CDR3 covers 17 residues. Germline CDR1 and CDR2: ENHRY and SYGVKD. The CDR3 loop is CAISERFEVAGDREQFF. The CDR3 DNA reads TGTGCCATCAGTGAACGGTTCGAGGTAGCGGGAGATCGGGAGCAGTTCTTC.

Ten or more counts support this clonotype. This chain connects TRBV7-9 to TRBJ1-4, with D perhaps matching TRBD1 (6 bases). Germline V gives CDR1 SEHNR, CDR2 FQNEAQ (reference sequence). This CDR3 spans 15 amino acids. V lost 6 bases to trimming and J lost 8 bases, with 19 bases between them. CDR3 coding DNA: TGTGCCAGCAGTCCCCGGGACATCATTAGCGAAAAACTGTTTTTT. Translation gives CASSPRDIISEKLFF. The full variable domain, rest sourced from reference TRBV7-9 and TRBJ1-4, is DTGVSQNPRHKITKRGQNVTFRCDPISEHNRLYWYRQTLGQGPEFLTYFQNEAQLEKSRLLSDRFSAERPKGSFSTLEIQRTEQGDSAMYLCASSPRDIISEKLFFGSGTQLSVL.

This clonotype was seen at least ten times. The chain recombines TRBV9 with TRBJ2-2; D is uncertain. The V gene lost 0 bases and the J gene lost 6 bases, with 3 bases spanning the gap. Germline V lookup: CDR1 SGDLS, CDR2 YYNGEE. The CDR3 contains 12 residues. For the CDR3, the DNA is TGTGCCAGCAGCGTAGACTCCGGGGAGCTGTTTTTT. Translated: CASSVDSGELFF.

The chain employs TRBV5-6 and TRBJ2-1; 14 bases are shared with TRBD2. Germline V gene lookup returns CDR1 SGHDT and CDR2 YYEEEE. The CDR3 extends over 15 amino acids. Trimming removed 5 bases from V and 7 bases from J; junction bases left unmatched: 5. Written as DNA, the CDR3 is TGTGCCAGCAGACTGACTAGCGGGGGGGCGAATGAGCAGTTCTTC. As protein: CASRLTSGGANEQFF.

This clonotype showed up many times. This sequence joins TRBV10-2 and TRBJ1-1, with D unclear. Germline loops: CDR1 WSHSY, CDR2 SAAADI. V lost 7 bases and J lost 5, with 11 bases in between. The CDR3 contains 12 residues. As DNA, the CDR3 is TGCGCCAGCAATTACCGAAGGACTGAAGCTTTCTTT. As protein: CASNYRRTEAFF.

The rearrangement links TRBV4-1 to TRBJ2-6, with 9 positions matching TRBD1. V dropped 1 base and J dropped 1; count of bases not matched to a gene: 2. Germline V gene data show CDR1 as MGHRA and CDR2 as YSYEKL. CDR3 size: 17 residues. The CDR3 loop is CASSQGTGASGANVLTF. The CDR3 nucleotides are TGCGCCAGCAGCCAAGGGACAGGGGCGTCTGGGGCCAACGTCCTGACTTTC.

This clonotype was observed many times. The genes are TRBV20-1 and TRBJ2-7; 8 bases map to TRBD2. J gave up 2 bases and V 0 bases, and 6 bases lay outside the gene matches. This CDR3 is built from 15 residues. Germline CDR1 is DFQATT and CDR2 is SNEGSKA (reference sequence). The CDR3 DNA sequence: TGCAGTGCTAGAGATCTGGCGGGAGGTACCTACGAGCAGTACTTC. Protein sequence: CSARDLAGGTYEQYF.

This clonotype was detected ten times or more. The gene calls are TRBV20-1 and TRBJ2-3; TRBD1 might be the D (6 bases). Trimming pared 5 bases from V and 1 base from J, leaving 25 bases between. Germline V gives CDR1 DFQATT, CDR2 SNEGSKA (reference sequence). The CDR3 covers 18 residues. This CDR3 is CSARIDRQGWGGTDTQYF. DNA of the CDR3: TGCAGTGCTCGAATTGACAGGCAGGGCTGGGGAGGCACAGATACGCAGTATTTT.

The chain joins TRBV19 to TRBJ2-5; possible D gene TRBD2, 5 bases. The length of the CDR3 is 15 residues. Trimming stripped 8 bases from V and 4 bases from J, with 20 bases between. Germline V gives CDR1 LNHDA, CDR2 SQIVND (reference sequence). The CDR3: CASGPAEVALETQYF. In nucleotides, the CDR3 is TGTGCCAGTGGCCCCGCGGAGGTTGCCTTAGAGACCCAGTACTTC. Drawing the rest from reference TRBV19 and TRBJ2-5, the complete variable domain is DGGITQSPKYLFRKEGQNVTLSCEQNLNHDAMYWYRQDPGQGLRLIYYSQIVNDFQKGDIAEGYSVSREKKESFPLTVTSAQKNPTAFYLCASGPAEVALETQYFGPGTRLLVL.

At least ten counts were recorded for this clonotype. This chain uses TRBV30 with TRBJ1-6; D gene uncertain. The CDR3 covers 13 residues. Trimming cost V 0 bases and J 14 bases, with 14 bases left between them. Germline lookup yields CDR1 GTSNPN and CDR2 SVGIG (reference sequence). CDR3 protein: CAWSVSVFGTLHF. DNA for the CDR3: TGTGCCTGGAGTGTAAGCGTCTTCGGGACCCTCCACTTT.

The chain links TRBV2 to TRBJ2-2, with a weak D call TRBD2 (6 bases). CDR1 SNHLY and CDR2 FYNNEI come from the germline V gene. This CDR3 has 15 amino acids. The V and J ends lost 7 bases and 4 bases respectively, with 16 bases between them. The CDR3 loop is CASTEAGLLTGELFF. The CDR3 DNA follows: TGTGCCAGCACAGAGGCGGGACTTCTCACCGGGGAGCTGTTTTTT.

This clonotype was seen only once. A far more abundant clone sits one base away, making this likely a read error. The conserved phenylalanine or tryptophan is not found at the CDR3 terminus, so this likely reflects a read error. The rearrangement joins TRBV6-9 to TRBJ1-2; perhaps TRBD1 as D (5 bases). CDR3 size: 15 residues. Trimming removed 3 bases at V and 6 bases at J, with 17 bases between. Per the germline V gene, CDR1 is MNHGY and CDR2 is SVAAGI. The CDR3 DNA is TGTGCCAGCAGTTACAAAGGCAGGGTGTTGGATGGCTACACCTCC. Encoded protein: CASSYKGRVLDGYTS.